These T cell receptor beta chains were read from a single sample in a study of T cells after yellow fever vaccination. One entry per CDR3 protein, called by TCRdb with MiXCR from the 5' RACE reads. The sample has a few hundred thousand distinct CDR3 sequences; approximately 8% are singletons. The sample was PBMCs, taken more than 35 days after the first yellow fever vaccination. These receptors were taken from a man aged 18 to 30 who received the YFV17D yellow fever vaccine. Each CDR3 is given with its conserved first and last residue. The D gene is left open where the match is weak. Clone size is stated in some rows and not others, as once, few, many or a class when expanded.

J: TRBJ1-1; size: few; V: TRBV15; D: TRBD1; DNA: TGTGCCACCAGCAGAGATCTCACAGGGGACGTGTGGGGGGCTTTCTTT; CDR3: CATSRDLTGDVWGAFF
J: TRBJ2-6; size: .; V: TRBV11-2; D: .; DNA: TGTGCCAGCAGCTCTAGGACCTCTGGGGCCAACGTCCTGACTTTC; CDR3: CASSSRTSGANVLTF
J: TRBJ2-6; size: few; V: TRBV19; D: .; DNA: TGTGCCAGTAGTAATAGACAGGTGCTCTCTGGGGCCAACGTCCTGACTTTC; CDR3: CASSNRQVLSGANVLTF
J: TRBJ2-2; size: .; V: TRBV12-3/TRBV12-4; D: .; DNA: TGTGCCACGGATCGGGGATTAGGCCCGATCGCGAACACCGGGGAGCTGTTTTTT; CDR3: CATDRGLGPIANTGELFF
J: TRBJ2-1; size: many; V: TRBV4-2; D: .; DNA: TGTGCCAGCAGCCAAGTTCAACAGAAGGGCAATGAGCAGTTCTTC; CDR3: CASSQVQQKGNEQFF
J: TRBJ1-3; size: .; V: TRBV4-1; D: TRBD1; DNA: TGCGCCAGCAGTTACCCGGGACAGGGAGGAAACACCATATATTTT; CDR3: CASSYPGQGGNTIYF
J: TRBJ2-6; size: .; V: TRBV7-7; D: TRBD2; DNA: TGTGCCAGCAGCTCGGGACTAGCGGGGACCTCTGGGGCCAACGTCCTGACTTTC; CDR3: CASSSGLAGTSGANVLTF
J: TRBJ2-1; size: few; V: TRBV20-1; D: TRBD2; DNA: TGCAGTGCTAGAGATTTGACTAGCGGGGGGGCGAATGAGCAGTTCTTC; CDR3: CSARDLTSGGANEQFF
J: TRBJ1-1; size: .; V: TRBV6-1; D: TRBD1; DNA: TGTGCCAGCAGCCACAGGGGGCAGACTGAAGCTTTCTTT; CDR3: CASSHRGQTEAFF
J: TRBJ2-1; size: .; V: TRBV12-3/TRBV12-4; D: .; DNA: TGTGCCAGCAGTCCACAGGATACCTCACCGGACAATGAGCAGTTCTTC; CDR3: CASSPQDTSPDNEQFF
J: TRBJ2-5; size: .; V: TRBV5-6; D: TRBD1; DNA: TGTGCCAGCAGCTCGACAGGGTGGGAAGAGACCCAGTACTTC; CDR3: CASSSTGWEETQYF
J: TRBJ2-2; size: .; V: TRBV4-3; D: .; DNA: TGCTCCAGCAGCCAAGATGGGGGACTCGCCACCGGGGAGCTGTTTTTT; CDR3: CSSSQDGGLATGELFF
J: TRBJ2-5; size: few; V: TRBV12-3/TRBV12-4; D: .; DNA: TGTGCCAGCAGCGACAACAGGGAGGGGGAGACCCAGTACTTC; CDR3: CASSDNREGETQYF
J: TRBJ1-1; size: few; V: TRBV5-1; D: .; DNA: TGCGCCAGCTGGGAAGGTCCCACTGAAGCTTTCTTT; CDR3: CASWEGPTEAFF
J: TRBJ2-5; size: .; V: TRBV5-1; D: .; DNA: TGCGCCAGCAGCCCAAGGACCAGACCGGAGACCCAGTACTTC; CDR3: CASSPRTRPETQYF
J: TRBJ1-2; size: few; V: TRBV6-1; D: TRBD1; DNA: TGTGCCAGCTCAAGGCAAACCGGGACAGGGGTGCGTGGCTACACCTTC; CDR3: CASSRQTGTGVRGYTF
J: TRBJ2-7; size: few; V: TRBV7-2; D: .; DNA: TGTGCCAGCAGCTTAGCGATAGAAGAGCAGTACTTC; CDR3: CASSLAIEEQYF
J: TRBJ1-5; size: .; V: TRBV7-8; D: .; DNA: TGTGCCAGCAGCCCGGAGGAGGGCTGGGGAAATCAGCCCCAGCATTTT; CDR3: CASSPEEGWGNQPQHF
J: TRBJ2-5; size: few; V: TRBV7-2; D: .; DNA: TGTGCCAGCAGCGTGGACACGGGCTCGGAGACCCAGTACTTC; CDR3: CASSVDTGSETQYF
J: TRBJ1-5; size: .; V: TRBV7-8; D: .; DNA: TGTGCCAGCAGCTTAGCGTTGGAGAAGCCCCAGCATTTT; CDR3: CASSLALEKPQHF
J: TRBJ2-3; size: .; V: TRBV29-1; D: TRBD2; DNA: TGCAGCGTAGCAAGACTAGCGGGGATTGATACGCAGTATTTT; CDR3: CSVARLAGIDTQYF
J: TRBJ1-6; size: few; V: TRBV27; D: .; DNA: TGTGCCAGCAGTCTTCGGGGGGTCCTTAATTCACCCCTCCACTTT; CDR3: CASSLRGVLNSPLHF
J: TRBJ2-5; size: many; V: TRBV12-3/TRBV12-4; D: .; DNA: TGTGCCAGCAGTTTACGAAGGGTAACGGAGACCCAGTACTTC; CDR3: CASSLRRVTETQYF
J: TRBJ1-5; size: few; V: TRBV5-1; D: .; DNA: TGCGCCAGCAGGACGACAGTAGATCAGCCCCAGCATTTT; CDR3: CASRTTVDQPQHF
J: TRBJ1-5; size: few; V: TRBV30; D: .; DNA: TGTGCCTGGAGTGTTAGGGGCGATCAGCCCCAGCATTTT; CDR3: CAWSVRGDQPQHF
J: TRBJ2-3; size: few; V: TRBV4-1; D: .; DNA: TGCGCCAGCAGCCCTAGGGTGGCGGGGGCCACAGATACGCAGTATTTT; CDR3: CASSPRVAGATDTQYF
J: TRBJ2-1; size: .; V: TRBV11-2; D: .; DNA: TGTGCCAGCAGCGAACCACACGGCGGGGGCAACCTCTACAATGAGCAGTTCTTC; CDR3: CASSEPHGGGNLYNEQFF
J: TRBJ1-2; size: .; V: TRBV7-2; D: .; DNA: TGTGCCAGCAGCTTAGCTGCCGCGAAGGTGGATGGCTACACCTTC; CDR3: CASSLAAAKVDGYTF
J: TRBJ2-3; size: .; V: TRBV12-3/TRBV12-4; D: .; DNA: TGTGCCAGCAGTTTAGGCGGATCTTCCGCAGATACGCAGTATTTT; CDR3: CASSLGGSSADTQYF
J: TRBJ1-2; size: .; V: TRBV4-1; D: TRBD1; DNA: TGCGCCAGCAGCCTACAGGGGGCAGGAGGCTACACCTTC; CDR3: CASSLQGAGGYTF
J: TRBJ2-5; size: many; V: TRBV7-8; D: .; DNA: TGTGCCAGCAGCTTTACAAGGGCCCAAGAGACCCAGTACTTC; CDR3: CASSFTRAQETQYF
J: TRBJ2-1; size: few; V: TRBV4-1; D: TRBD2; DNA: TGCGCCAGCAGCCAAGGGGGAAGCGGGGGGCCACAGTACAATGAGCAGTTCTTC; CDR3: CASSQGGSGGPQYNEQFF
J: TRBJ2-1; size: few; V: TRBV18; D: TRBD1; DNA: TGTGCCAGCTCGCCCTACCCTACCGACAGGGGGCAAGATAATGAGCAGTTCTTC; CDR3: CASSPYPTDRGQDNEQFF
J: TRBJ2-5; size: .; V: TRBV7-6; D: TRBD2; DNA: TGTGCCAGCAGCTCCCGGACTAGCGGGGATGAGACCCAGTACTTC; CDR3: CASSSRTSGDETQYF
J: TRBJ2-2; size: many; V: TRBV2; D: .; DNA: TGTGCCAGCAGTGGGGACACCGGGGAGCTGTTTTTT; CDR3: CASSGDTGELFF
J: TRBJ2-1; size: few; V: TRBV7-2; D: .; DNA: TGTGCCAGCAGCCCAGTACCAGCTTGGGGGAAGCAGTTCTTC; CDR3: CASSPVPAWGKQFF
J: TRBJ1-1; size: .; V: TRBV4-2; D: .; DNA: TGTGCCAGCAGCCAGGGGACGGACGGGACTGAAGCTTTCTTT; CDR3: CASSQGTDGTEAFF
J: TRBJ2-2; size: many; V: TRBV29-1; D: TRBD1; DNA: TGCAGCGTGGCGGACAGGGTGGACACCGGGGAGCTGTTTTTT; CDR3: CSVADRVDTGELFF
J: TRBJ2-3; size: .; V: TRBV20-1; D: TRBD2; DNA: TGCAGTGCTGCCGGGGGGGCTTATGGCACAGATACGCAGTATTTT; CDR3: CSAAGGAYGTDTQYF
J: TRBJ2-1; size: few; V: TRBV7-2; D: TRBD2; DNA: TGTGCCACCGTGACTAGCGGGGGCCCTTTGGAGCAGTTCTTC; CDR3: CATVTSGGPLEQFF
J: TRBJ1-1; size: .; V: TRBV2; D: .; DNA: TGTGCCAGCAGTCCCGGGTCGGGCGCTGAAGCTTTCTTT; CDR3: CASSPGSGAEAFF
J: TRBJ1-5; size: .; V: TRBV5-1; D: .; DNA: TGCGCCAGCAGCCGCCCACCCATTTTCTGTCAGCCCCAGCATTTT; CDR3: CASSRPPIFCQPQHF
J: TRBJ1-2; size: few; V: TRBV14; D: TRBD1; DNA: TGTGCCAGCCGGAGGACAGGCTCCCTATATGGCTACACCTTC; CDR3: CASRRTGSLYGYTF
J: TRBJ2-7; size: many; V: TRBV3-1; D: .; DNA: TGTGCCAGCAGCCCCGGGCCCAGCTCCTACGAGCAGTACTTC; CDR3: CASSPGPSSYEQYF
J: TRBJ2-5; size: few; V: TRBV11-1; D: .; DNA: TGTGCCAGCAGCTTCGAAGGCTATGGACAGACGTACCAAGAGACCCAGTACTTC; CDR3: CASSFEGYGQTYQETQYF
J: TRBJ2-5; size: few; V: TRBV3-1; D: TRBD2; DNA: TGTGCCAGCAGCCTACTAGCGGGGGGCTACGGCGGGGATGAGACCCAGTACTTC; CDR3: CASSLLAGGYGGDETQYF
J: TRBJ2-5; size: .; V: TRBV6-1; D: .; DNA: TGTGCCAGCAGTGAAATTCCGGGGGCGGAACGAGAGACCCAGTACTTC; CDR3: CASSEIPGAERETQYF
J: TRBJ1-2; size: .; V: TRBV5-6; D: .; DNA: TGTGCCAGCAGCTTGATACCAGGGACTAACTATGGCTACACCTTC; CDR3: CASSLIPGTNYGYTF
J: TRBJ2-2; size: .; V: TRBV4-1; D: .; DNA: TGCGCCAGCAGCCAAGATCGGGTCCCAGGGGGAGGCACCGGGGAGCTGTTTTTT; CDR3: CASSQDRVPGGGTGELFF
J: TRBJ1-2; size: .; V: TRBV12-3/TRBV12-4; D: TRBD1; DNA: TGTGCCAGCAGTCCGGGACAGCCGAACTATGGCTACACCTTC; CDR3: CASSPGQPNYGYTF